The 10 T cell receptor beta chains below all came from one sample that was sequenced in a study of T cell changes during pregnancy in multiple sclerosis. The assay was immunoSEQ multiplex PCR, and TCRdb's table has in-frame clones only and misses some. The sample holds about 68,000 clones, about 90% seen once. This material consisted of peripheral blood, taken in the second trimester of pregnancy. All receptors derive from a female donor in good health, enrolled as a control in a pregnancy study.

The rearrangement joins TRBV28 to TRBJ2-1, with 8 bases aligning to TRBD1. The trim removed 5 bases at V and 2 bases at J, leaving 5 bases unmatched. This CDR3 has 15 amino acids. CDR1 MDHEN and CDR2 SYDVKM come from the germline V gene. Here the CDR3 reads CASSATGGPYNEQFF. The CDR3 DNA reads TGTGCCAGCAGTGCCACAGGGGGACCCTACAATGAGCAGTTCTTC. The variable domain in full, with the rest retrieved from reference TRBV28 and TRBJ2-1, is DVKVTQSSRYLVKRTGEKVFLECVQDMDHENMFWYRQDPGLGLRLIYFSYDVKMKEKGDIPEGYSVSREKKERFSLILESASTNQTSMYLCASSATGGPYNEQFFGPGTRLTVL.

J is TRBJ2-2 and V is TRBV6-6, with 11 bases matching TRBD1. J gave up 6 bases and V 6 bases, and 3 bases lay outside the gene matches. This CDR3 has 14 residues. Looked up from germline, CDR1 is MNHNY and CDR2 is SVGAGI (reference sequence). The CDR3 loop reads CASSRDRGSGELFF. The DNA for the CDR3 is TGTGCCAGCAGCCGGGACAGGGGGTCCGGGGAGCTGTTTTTT.

The chain uses TRBV5-1 and TRBJ2-3; 10 bases align to TRBD2. CDR1 is SGHRS, CDR2 YFSETQ, per germline. The CDR3 spans 15 residues. The V segment lost 4 bases and the J segment 2 bases; nucleotides outside the gene matches: 4. The chain's CDR3 is CASSPGLAHTDTQYF. CDR3 sequence (DNA): TGCGCCAGCAGCCCGGGACTAGCGCACACAGATACGCAGTATTTT.

V is TRBV6-5 and J is TRBJ1-3, with D possibly TRBD1 on 6 matching bases. The V gene lost 3 bases and the J gene lost 1 base, with 10 bases spanning the gap. The CDR3 length is 15 residues. Germline V gene data show CDR1 as MNHEY and CDR2 as SVGAGI. DNA of the CDR3: TGTGCCAGCAGTTATGAGACAGGTTCTGGAAACACCATATATTTT. As protein: CASSYETGSGNTIYF.

The chain's CDR3 is CASSPQRETQYF. The CDR3 region has the DNA TGTGCCAGCAGCCCCCAGAGGGAGACCCAGTACTTC. The rearrangement links TRBV7-3 to TRBJ2-5; D remains ambiguous. Trimming took off 5 bases at V and 5 bases at J, with 9 bases between the two ends. The CDR3 runs to 12 residues. Per germline, CDR1 SGHTA and CDR2 FQGTGA.

The rearrangement joins TRBV7-9 to TRBJ2-1, with D maybe TRBD2 (5 bases). Germline V gives CDR1 SEHNR, CDR2 FQNEAQ (reference sequence). CDR3 length: 16 residues. Trimming took 2 bases from V and 0 from J, leaving 11 bases between them. The CDR3 nucleotides read TGTGCCAGCAGCTTACGAGCGGATAGCTCCTACAATGAGCAGTTCTTC. It encodes CASSLRADSSYNEQFF.

The V call is TRBV4-3, the J call TRBJ1-1; 11 nucleotides agree with TRBD1. Losses at the gene ends were 0 bases for V and 4 bases for J; bases not matched to a gene: 4. The CDR3 has 16 residues. In germline, CDR1 is LGHNA, CDR2 YSLEER. CDR3 sequence (DNA): TGCGCCAGCAGCCAAGATGGACAGGGGGCTATCACTGAAGCTTTCTTT. It encodes CASSQDGQGAITEAFF.

The chain couples TRBV5-5 to TRBJ2-5; 11 nucleotides match TRBD2. The V gene end was trimmed by 3 bases and the J gene end by 5 bases; junction bases not matched to a gene: 6. The germline V gene has CDR1 SGHKS and CDR2 YYEKEE (reference sequence). The length of the CDR3 is 15 residues. Here the CDR3 DNA reads TGTGCCAGCAGCTGGGGACTAGCGGAGGGGGAGACCCAGTACTTC. It encodes CASSWGLAEGETQYF.

The chain employs TRBV2 and TRBJ2-1; a weak D match, TRBD2 (5 bases). Trimming removed 4 bases from V and 0 bases from J, with 10 bases in between. The CDR3 spans 15 residues. From germline, CDR1 is SNHLY and CDR2 FYNNEI. The CDR3 DNA reads TGTGCCAGCAGTGGAGGGCGAAGCTCCTACAATGAGCAGTTCTTC. Translation: CASSGGRSSYNEQFF.

The rearrangement uses TRBV4-1 and TRBJ2-5; D is possibly TRBD2 (6 bases). The V end was cut by 4 bases, the J end by 10 bases, with 19 bases between. Per the germline V gene, CDR1 is MGHRA and CDR2 is YSYEKL. This CDR3 has 14 residues. CDR3 nucleotide sequence: TGCGCCAGCAGCCGAATAACTAGCCCGGTGATCCAGTACTTC. It specifies CASSRITSPVIQYF.